The T cell receptor (beta chain) described here comes from a study of regulatory T cells in long-lasting Graves disease. Background on the study: In persistent Graves' disease, antithyroid drugs had been taken for over 5 years and TSH receptor antibodies stayed positive. Study-wide points: Accuracy might have suffered from few samples.

For TCR beta, libraries came from iRepertoire HTBI primers and Arm-PCR of CDR3 regions. TCRdb re-derived calls from the multiplex PCR reads in MiXCR, one entry per CDR3 protein. Of 430,000 or so distinct CDR3 sequences in the sample, under 25% were seen once. Germline values: CDR1 DFQATT, CDR2 SNEGSKA (reference sequence). The CDR3 has 13 amino acids. The V and J ends lost 4 bases and 7 bases respectively, with 11 bases between them. At least ten counts were recorded for this clonotype. Its specificity is unknown. Stated time point: persistent/refractory GD, antithyroid drugs over 5 years with positive TRAb. Extracted RNA from PBMCs served as the source of the TCR library.

The sequence was obtained from a female donor with Graves disease. This chain uses TRBV20-1 with TRBJ1-6; a weak D match, TRBD1 (5 bases). Sequencing was performed on peripheral blood mononuclear cells (PBMCs), taken when the disease was refractory, from a patient treated with antithyroid drugs. The CDR3 spells CSATGSGNSPLHF. The CDR3 nucleotides are TGCAGTGCTACAGGGTCAGGCAATTCACCCCTCCACTTT.